This T cell receptor (beta chain) was sequenced in a study of cytomegalovirus exposure and HLA in healthy donors. Study-level findings and limits: Reports indicated that the classifier achieved high specificity and sensitivity in diagnosing cytomegalovirus status. A missense DCLRE1C variant was associated with V- and J-gene trimming of TCR beta chains in a later analysis, and an independent cohort replicated the association.

Turning to this clone: The antigen is undetermined.

Unrecorded immune exposure was likely among donors, who were nominally healthy when sampled. Primers included in the PCR were 60 Vbeta and 13 Jbeta primers. Only in-frame clones appear in the TCRdb table, and some are missing; sequencing was by immunoSEQ multiplex PCR. This sample has roughly 70,000 clones, with 65% to 85% found just once. V gave up 8 bases and J gave up 12 bases; unmatched junction bases: 8. CDR3 length: 11 residues. Germline-derived CDR1 and CDR2 are DFQATT and SNEGSKA (reference sequence). This sequence was found in a man aged 70 or older in good health and CMV-seronegative. Sequences were obtained from PBMCs. V gene TRBV20-1 combines with J gene TRBJ2-7; 12 bases match TRBD2. The CDR3: CSPRLAGAPYF. CDR3 nucleotides: TGCAGTCCCAGACTAGCGGGGGCCCCGTACTTC.